This T cell receptor (beta chain) is drawn from a study of blood T cells in healthy people across ages (dated by TCRdb to the mid-2010s). Context from the whole study: In model experiments, template switching captured about one uniquely barcoded TCR beta cDNA molecule for every two T cells. To track age-related changes in TCR beta repertoire diversity, the study relied on deep sequencing normalized with unique cDNA molecular identifiers. Donors were grouped into four age groups: young (average 16 years), middle-aged (about 38), aged (62) and long-lived (around 80). Donors of different ages were randomly distributed across sequencing lanes to avoid experimental bias. Two additional independent replicas of 1 million unique cDNA reads from the same blood draw were analyzed for two donors (one aged 18 to 30 and one aged 80 or older).

Per the germline V gene, SGHTA is the CDR1 and FQGNSA is the CDR2. V lost 1 base and J lost 7 bases; the stretch between them is 11 bases long. Measured from the cysteine to the phenylalanine, the CDR3 is 14 residues long. Just CDR3 DNA is preserved here, 42 bases in frame from base 1. Preparation of the library involved 5' RACE. Data came from an Illumina HiSeq 2500. A second PCR of roughly 7 to 11 cycles was run with a J-beta primer mix and a sample-barcoded 5' primer. Each TCR beta cDNA molecule received a unique molecular identifier from a template-switch 5' adaptor carrying 12 random nucleotides. Each sample yielded at least 3 million CDR3-containing paired-end reads. All of the RNA was converted into first-strand cDNA using the Mint cDNA synthesis kit, with a TRBC-specific oligonucleotide serving as the primer. All cDNA was treated with uracil-DNA glycosylase and then went through a first 18-cycle PCR with the universal primers M1SS and BC2_uni_R. On the study's bioinformatics: Each sample was normalized by randomly selecting 1 million high-quality reads, each carrying a distinct molecular identifier. Instead of being binned into consensus sequences, reads that shared molecular identifiers were thrown out. MiTCR, set to a Q25 quality threshold and the strictest error-elimination algorithm, was used for CDR3 identification, clonotype clustering and error correction. A nonparametric unseen species model with Euler transformation was used to estimate a lower bound on total TCR beta diversity. TCRdb itself trimmed the public reads at Q25 with fastp, ran MiXCR and retained productive beta chains. Entries that share a CDR3 protein sequence are merged under the most common genes and DNA. The V and J calls were determined by TCRdb, not by the authors. This sample lists 650,000 to 700,000 distinct CDR3 sequences; about 32% were detected once. The ten most abundant clones make up 15% to 19% of the sample.

In its sample, this clonotype was seen many times. Its cognate antigen has yet to be identified. No base quality values were provided; no much bigger clone lies one nucleotide off. The 39 donors, aged about 6 to 95 years, were systemically healthy Caucasian individuals from Russia. Each donor gave approximately 10 milliliters of peripheral blood, collected into EDTA-treated Vacutainer tubes. Ficoll-Paque density-gradient centrifugation was used to isolate PBMCs, with at least 6.5 million obtained per sample. Trizol reagent was used to extract total RNA from the PBMCs, yielding at least 6 micrograms per sample. Naive CD45RAhigh/CD27high T cell percentages were measured by flow cytometry on a PBMC aliquot from every donor. Overall results and qualifications from the work: Compared with the aged group, more naive CD4+ T cells, fewer expanded clones and increased TCR diversity were shown by the long-lived group, suggesting age selection. Since profiling was done on bulk unsorted PBMCs, naive and antigen-experienced compartments could not be conclusively compared. Donor CMV infection status was unknown, potentially confounding age-related changes in expanded clonotypes. The percentage of naive T cells measured by flow cytometry correlated strongly with observed TCR beta diversity. Estimates of total diversity based on one million sequenced T cells were considered lower bounds and underestimates. As age increased, observed TCR beta diversity per million T cells dropped in a roughly linear way, and a significant reduction was already evident by age 40.

The sequence was collected from a woman older than 75 in good health. Donor details come from another sample of the same person, matched by shared clones. Sequencing was performed on blood. Recombination connected TRBV7-2 to TRBJ2-1; 5 matching bases give a weak D call of TRBD1. The sequence in DNA is TGTGCCAGCAGCTTAGGCAGGGTAGGGAATGAGCAGTTCTTC. This is translated as CASSLGRVGNEQFF.